These 24 T cell receptor beta chains came from one sample sequenced in a study of T cells after yellow fever vaccination. TCRdb called the 5' RACE reads again in MiXCR, with one record for every CDR3 protein. The sample lists some 220,000 distinct CDR3 sequences; roughly 3.3% were seen once. The specimen comprised CD4+ T cells sorted from PBMCs, sampled 10 days after the yellow fever booster vaccination. Receptors originate from a man between 18 and 35 years old who received the YFV17D yellow fever vaccine.

This clonotype was observed at least ten times. The chain carries TRBV4-3 and TRBJ2-7; 9 nucleotides agree with TRBD1. The V gene end was trimmed by 0 bases and the J gene end by 1 base; junction bases not matched to a gene: 7. Germline CDR1 LGHNA, CDR2 YSLEER. The CDR3 spans 17 residues. CDR3 sequence: CASSQEFFGQGSYEQYF. The CDR3 nucleotides read TGCGCCAGCAGCCAAGAATTTTTTGGACAGGGGTCCTACGAGCAGTACTTC.

This clonotype was seen only a few times. Here the CDR3 DNA reads TGTGCCTGGGGGGAACAGGGCATTCTGCCCCAGCATTTT. Residues: CAWGEQGILPQHF. V gene TRBV30 combines with J gene TRBJ1-5, with D perhaps TRBD1 (6 bases). This CDR3 region has 13 residues. V was cut by 5 bases and J by 9 bases, with 17 bases left in between. Per the germline V gene, CDR1 is GTSNPN and CDR2 is SVGIG (reference sequence).

About this clonotype itself: A much larger clone lies a single base off, so this may be a read error. The conserved closing phenylalanine or tryptophan is absent in this CDR3, likely reflecting a read error. V gene TRBV12-3 or TRBV12-4 combines with J gene TRBJ1-1; D remains ambiguous. The CDR3 spans 12 residues. Deletions cut 2 bases from V and 7 bases from J, with 8 bases between. CDR3 DNA sequence: TGTGCCAGCAGTTTATTTCTCGGTGAAGCTTTCCTT. This gives the protein CASSLFLGEAFL.

The sample holds many counts of this clonotype. This rearrangement joins TRBV7-8 to TRBJ2-7; D possibly uses TRBD1 or TRBD2 (6 bases each). CDR1 is SGHVS and CDR2 is FQNEAQ in the germline V gene. Trimming shortened V by 1 base and J by 2 bases, and 9 bases separated the two germline ends. The CDR3 consists of 14 residues. CDR3 in DNA: TGTGCCAGCAGCTTAGTCGGGGGCCCCTACGAGCAGTACGTC. Translation: CASSLVGGPYEQYV.

This clonotype was counted only a few times. The chain has TRBV2 and TRBJ2-7; the D gene is possibly TRBD1 (6 bases). This CDR3 is 12 amino acids long. V was shortened by 8 bases and J by 9 bases, with 17 bases between the two germline ends. The germline V gene has CDR1 SNHLY and CDR2 FYNNEI. CDR3 nucleotides: TGTGCCAGCCGCAGGGGTAGGCTCGGGCAGTACTTC. It encodes CASRRGRLGQYF.

CDR3: CASSLRTEKLFF. CDR3 coding DNA: TGTGCCAGCAGTTTACGGACAGAGAAACTGTTTTTT. The rearrangement links TRBV12-3 or TRBV12-4 to TRBJ1-4; possible D gene TRBD1, 6 bases. The CDR3 totals 12 residues. Trimming removed 2 bases at V and 11 bases at J, with 9 bases between.

There are many counts of this clonotype. The genes are TRBV2 and TRBJ2-7; 7 bases line up with TRBD1. The V segment lost 6 bases and the J segment 5 bases; nucleotides outside the gene matches: 10. Germline V lookup: CDR1 SNHLY, CDR2 FYNNEI. The CDR3 consists of 14 residues. Here the CDR3 reads CASSLQGSFDEQYV. CDR3 nucleotides: TGTGCCAGCAGCTTACAGGGGAGCTTCGACGAGCAGTACGTC.

At least ten counts were recorded for this clonotype. The rearrangement links TRBV7-2 to TRBJ2-3; 7 bases match TRBD1. V lost 4 bases, J lost 3 bases, and 10 bases stayed unmatched. This CDR3 region has 16 residues. Germline CDR1 is SGHTA and CDR2 is FQGNSA. CDR3 nucleotides: TGTGCCAGCAGCTCAACCGGGACAGCAGGAACAGATACGCAGTATTTT. This translates into CASSSTGTAGTDTQYF.

CDR3 sequence (DNA): TGTGCCAGCAGCCCCCACAGGGGAACTAATGAAAAACTGTTTTTT. This encodes CASSPHRGTNEKLFF. The V gene is TRBV14, the J gene TRBJ1-4; 7 positions match TRBD1. Germline V lookup: CDR1 SGHDN, CDR2 FVKESK. The CDR3 is 15 residues long. V lost 4 bases, J lost 1 base, and 3 bases stayed unmatched.

This clonotype was observed many times. This chain joins TRBV23-1 and TRBJ2-1; TRBD1 might be the D (5 bases). TRBV23-1 is an ORF, and what it does is uncertain. Trimming left V 7 bases short and J 3 bases short, with 22 bases between. This CDR3 contains 17 residues. CDR3 sequence (DNA): TGCGCCAGCACCGGAGACAGAATACCTAGGTACTACAATGAGCAGTTCTTC. It translates to CASTGDRIPRYYNEQFF.

This clonotype was seen only a few times. This rearrangement joins TRBV10-3 to TRBJ2-3, with D tentatively TRBD1 or TRBD2 (5 bases each). Germline CDR1 is ENHRY and CDR2 is SYGVKD. V lost 8 bases and J lost 1, with 10 bases in between. CDR3 length: 13 residues. CDR3 bases: TGTGCCATCGGGGACGGTGGCACAGATACGCAGTATTTT. This translates into CAIGDGGTDTQYF.

Only a few counts were recorded for this clonotype. V and J are TRBV30 and TRBJ1-5; unclear D gene. Germline-derived CDR1 and CDR2 are GTSNPN and SVGIG (reference sequence). The germline V and J ends were trimmed by 0 bases and 5 bases, with 8 bases remaining between them. The CDR3 loop spans 13 amino acids. CDR3 in amino acids: CAWSVERDQPQHF. CDR3 in DNA: TGTGCCTGGAGTGTAGAACGGGATCAGCCCCAGCATTTT.

This clonotype was seen ten or more times. CDR3 in amino acids: CARPSFRTSGTYNEQFF. CDR3 in DNA: TGTGCCAGGCCCTCTTTCAGAACTAGCGGGACCTACAATGAGCAGTTCTTC. This chain links TRBV6-1 with TRBJ2-1, with 10 bases matching TRBD2. The germline gives CDR1 MNHNS, CDR2 SASEGT. The J segment lost 2 bases and the V segment lost 9 bases, leaving 13 bases of the junction unmatched. The CDR3 loop spans 17 amino acids.

V and J are TRBV14 and TRBJ2-7; TRBD1 aligns across 7 bases. Germline CDR1 and CDR2: SGHDN and FVKESK. The V segment lost 0 bases and the J segment 7 bases; nucleotides outside the gene matches: 3. This CDR3 has 13 residues. DNA of the CDR3: TGTGCCAGCAGCCAAGAACGACAGGGAGAGCAGTACTTC. As protein: CASSQERQGEQYF.

This clonotype was observed at least ten times. The rearrangement joins TRBV12-3 or TRBV12-4 to TRBJ1-5, with TRBD1 matching over 7 bases. The CDR3 covers 12 residues. The V gene end was trimmed by 5 bases and the J gene end by 9 bases; junction bases not matched to a gene: 4. In DNA, the CDR3 is TGTGCCAGCAGTCCCCAGGGGGGGCCCCAGCATTTT. Translated, it gives CASSPQGGPQHF.

In this sample, this clonotype turned up many times. V usage is TRBV12-3 or TRBV12-4 and J usage is TRBJ1-6; possibly TRBD1 for D (5 bases). The CDR3 is 14 residues long. The V end was cut by 10 bases, the J end by 6 bases, with 16 bases between. CDR3 sequence: CATRGRQTNSPLHF. In DNA form, the CDR3 reads TGTGCCACCCGGGGCAGGCAGACTAATTCACCCCTCCACTTT.

The V gene is TRBV19, the J gene TRBJ2-6; either TRBD1 or TRBD2 may supply D (5 bases each). Looked up from germline, CDR1 is LNHDA and CDR2 is SQIVND (reference sequence). Trimming shortened V by 5 bases and J by 0 bases, and 14 bases separated the two germline ends. The CDR3 totals 17 residues. CDR3 in DNA: TGTGCCAGTAGTCCCGGGACCGGATTCTCTGGGGCCAACGTCCTGACTTTC. This codes for CASSPGTGFSGANVLTF.

This clonotype appeared a few times. The chain uses TRBV7-9 and TRBJ2-1; D possibly uses TRBD1 or TRBD2 (5 bases each). Germline V CDR1 and CDR2: SEHNR, FQNEAQ (reference sequence). Deletions cut 7 bases from V and 2 bases from J, with 9 bases between. CDR3 size: 13 residues. The CDR3 coding sequence is TGTGCCAGCACCCGGGGCACCTACAATGAGCAGTTCTTC. Its translation: CASTRGTYNEQFF.

This clonotype has a handful of counts. The genes are TRBV7-7 and TRBJ2-7, with D possibly being TRBD1 or TRBD2 (5 bases each). Germline V gives CDR1 SSHAT, CDR2 FNYEAQ (reference sequence). This CDR3 is built from 13 residues. The germline V and J ends were trimmed by 1 base and 4 bases, with 8 bases remaining between them. The CDR3 sequence: CASSLVEGYEQYF. CDR3 DNA: TGTGCCAGCAGCTTAGTCGAGGGGTACGAGCAGTACTTC.

The chain joins TRBV7-2 to TRBJ1-1; D is undetermined. Trimming stripped 6 bases from V and 2 bases from J, with 7 bases between. The CDR3 runs 12 residues. The V gene's germline CDR1 is SGHTA and CDR2 FQGNSA. The CDR3 coding sequence is TGTGCCAGCAGGGATCCAAACACTGAAGCTTTCTTT. Residues: CASRDPNTEAFF.

This clonotype was seen a handful of times. The CDR3 coding sequence is TGCGCCAGCAGCAATGGACAGGTCCAAGAGACCCAGTACTTC. Translated, it gives CASSNGQVQETQYF. The chain employs TRBV5-1 and TRBJ2-5, with 7 bases identical to TRBD1. V gave up 4 bases and J gave up 1 base; unmatched junction bases: 4. Germline V lookup: CDR1 SGHRS, CDR2 YFSETQ. CDR3 length: 14 residues.

The rearrangement uses TRBV20-1 and TRBJ2-3, with TRBD2 matching 13 bases. Germline CDR1 DFQATT, CDR2 SNEGSKA (reference sequence). Trimming cost V 6 bases and J 6 bases; bases outside gene matches: 9. The CDR3 has 15 residues. This chain's CDR3 is CSAQKPGLAGDTQYF. In DNA, the CDR3 is TGCAGTGCCCAGAAGCCGGGACTAGCGGGGGATACGCAGTATTTT.

This clonotype was detected many times. The genes are TRBV4-1 and TRBJ1-3, with no clear D. This CDR3 is 16 amino acids long. The germline V gene encodes CDR1 MGHRA and CDR2 YSYEKL. V lost 0 bases to trimming and J lost 2 bases, with 11 bases between them. Written as DNA, the CDR3 is TGCGCCAGCAGCCAAGACCCCGCCCTTGCTGGAAACACCATATATTTT. This codes for CASSQDPALAGNTIYF.

This clonotype has a handful of counts. V usage is TRBV20-1 and J usage is TRBJ1-2; tentative D call: TRBD1 (6 bases). The germline CDR1 and CDR2 sequences are DFQATT and SNEGSKA (reference sequence). V was pared by 0 bases and J by 8 bases, with 19 bases between. The CDR3 is 15 residues long. The CDR3 reads CSAREDGGPKEGYTF. CDR3 DNA sequence: TGCAGTGCTAGAGAGGATGGGGGCCCGAAGGAGGGCTACACCTTC.